The 25 T cell receptor beta chains below come from one sample, sequenced in a study of OX40 agonist ivuxolimab in advanced cancers. TCRdb keeps only in-frame clones here, not all; method: immunoSEQ multiplex PCR. The top ten hold 1.1% of the sample, which has tens of thousands of clones, roughly 80% seen once. The material sequenced was CD4+ or CD8+ T cells sorted from blood, taken in a trial of the OX40 agonist ivuxolimab. Receptor source: an adult with an advanced solid tumor such as melanoma, head and neck, liver or kidney cancer.

This chain links TRBV11-2 with TRBJ1-3, with 11 nucleotides matching TRBD1. The CDR3 is 16 amino acids. The ends lost 3 bases at V and 9 bases at J; junction bases unmatched: 10. The germline gives CDR1 SGHAT, CDR2 FQNNGV. DNA for the CDR3: TGTGCCAGCAGCTTGATCTCCGGGACAGGGGGTGGCACCATATATTTT. As protein: CASSLISGTGGGTIYF. Full variable domain (remainder filled in from reference TRBV11-2 and TRBJ1-3): EAGVAQSPRYKIIEKRQSVAFWCNPISGHATLYWYQQILGQGPKLLIQFQNNGVVDDSQLPKDRFSAERLKGVDSTLKIQPAKLEDSAVYLCASSLISGTGGGTIYFGEGSWLTVV.

J is TRBJ2-2 and V is TRBV9; 12 positions match TRBD2. After removal of 0 bases from V and 3 bases from J, the junction contained 6 bases not matched to a gene. Per germline, CDR1 SGDLS and CDR2 YYNGEE. The CDR3 covers 18 residues. The CDR3, as DNA: TGTGCCAGCAGCGTAGATCCTAGCGGGGGGGCTTACACCGGGGAGCTGTTTTTT. Amino acid sequence: CASSVDPSGGAYTGELFF.

As concerns this clone: Since the CDR3 does not end with the conserved phenylalanine or tryptophan, this likely comes from a read error. This chain links TRBV6-4 with TRBJ2-7; 9 nucleotides match TRBD1. V was pared by 8 bases and J by 4 bases, with 9 bases of the junction left unmatched. The germline V gene encodes CDR1 MRHNA and CDR2 SNTAGT. The CDR3 is made up of 14 amino acids. The CDR3 sequence: CASPRTGEMYEQYL. CDR3 in DNA: TGTGCCAGCCCACGGACAGGGGAGATGTACGAGCAGTACCTC.

DNA of the CDR3: TGTGCCATCAGGACTACAGGGAACACTGAAGCTTTCTTT. This gives the protein CAIRTTGNTEAFF. The V gene is TRBV10-3, the J gene TRBJ1-1, with TRBD1 as a possible D gene (5 bases). The ends were cut back, 6 bases at V and 1 base at J, with 9 bases in the middle. This CDR3 comprises 13 residues. CDR1 is ENHRY, CDR2 SYGVKD, per germline.

V is TRBV18 and J is TRBJ1-2; D unresolved. Germline values: CDR1 KGHSH, CDR2 LQKENI. V was clipped by 3 bases and J by 4 bases, with 12 bases between them. This CDR3 is 14 amino acids long. The CDR3 here is CASSPESRGYGYTF. The CDR3 DNA is TGTGCCAGCTCACCCGAGAGCCGGGGCTATGGCTACACCTTC.

This clone occurred a few times. V gene TRBV5-1 combines with J gene TRBJ1-6; D may be TRBD1 (6 bases). There are 15 residues in the CDR3. Germline CDR1 is SGHRS and CDR2 is YFSETQ. Trimming took off 2 bases at V and 8 bases at J, with 14 bases between the two ends. The CDR3 loop is CASSLTGARDSPLHF. The CDR3 bases are TGCGCCAGCAGCTTAACGGGGGCGCGGGATTCACCCCTCCACTTT. The whole variable domain, remainder taken from reference TRBV5-1 and TRBJ1-6, is KAGVTQTPRYLIKTRGQQVTLSCSPISGHRSVSWYQQTPGQGLQFLFEYFSETQRNKGNFPGRFSGRQFSNSRSEMNVSTLELGDSALYLCASSLTGARDSPLHFGNGTRLTVT.

The CDR3 sequence is CASKPFNQPQHF. The CDR3 DNA follows: TGTGCCAGTAAACCTTTCAATCAGCCCCAGCATTTT. The chain employs TRBV19 and TRBJ1-5; D remains unclear. V shed 7 bases and J shed 3 bases, with 7 bases lying between them. Germline V CDR1 and CDR2: LNHDA, SQIVND (reference sequence). This CDR3 spans 12 amino acids.

The V call is TRBV4-1, the J call TRBJ1-1; 9 bases agree with TRBD1. From germline, CDR1 is MGHRA and CDR2 YSYEKL. There are 20 residues in the CDR3. After removal of 6 bases from V and 1 base from J, the junction contained 21 bases not matched to a gene. The CDR3 loop is CASRNPILKGQGEGNTEAFF. The CDR3 nucleotides are TGCGCCAGCAGAAACCCGATACTTAAGGGACAGGGAGAGGGGAACACTGAAGCTTTCTTT.

The V gene is TRBV6-5, the J gene TRBJ2-7; D unclear. Germline V gives CDR1 MNHEY, CDR2 SVGAGI. Trimming cost V 10 bases and J 5 bases, with 12 bases left between them. The CDR3 has 11 amino acids. The CDR3 reads CATIKKDEQYF. The DNA of the CDR3 is TGTGCCACCATCAAGAAGGACGAGCAGTACTTC.

This clone has just one count. The chain recombines TRBV6-1 with TRBJ2-3; TRBD2 might be the D (8 bases). Trimming pared 1 base from V and 2 bases from J, leaving 13 bases between. The CDR3 contains 16 residues. CDR1 and CDR2 (germline): MNHNS, SASEGT. The CDR3, as DNA: TGTGCCAGCAGTGAAGTCGGGAGGGGGCCCACAGATACGCAGTATTTT. Translated, it gives CASSEVGRGPTDTQYF.

The chain has TRBV5-5 and TRBJ2-3; D unresolved. The CDR3 covers 13 residues. CDR1 and CDR2 (germline): SGHKS, YYEKEE (reference sequence). Between the trimmed V and J ends, which lost 4 bases and 2 bases, there was a span of 8 bases. CDR3 in amino acids: CASSRPTTDTQYF. CDR3 coding DNA: TGTGCCAGCAGCCGTCCCACCACAGATACGCAGTATTTT. The complete variable domain, with remaining parts taken from reference TRBV5-5 and TRBJ2-3, reads DAGVTQSPTHLIKTRGQQVTLRCSPISGHKSVSWYQQVLGQGPQFIFQYYEKEERGRGNFPDRFSARQFPNYSSELNVNALLLGDSALYLCASSRPTTDTQYFGPGTRLTVL.

The J gene is TRBJ2-5, the V gene TRBV25-1, with a possible D match to TRBD2 (6 bases). The V end was cut by 5 bases, the J end by 5 bases, with 18 bases between. The CDR3 is made up of 15 amino acids. Germline V gives CDR1 MGHDK, CDR2 SYGVNS. The CDR3 nucleotides read TGTGCCAGCAGTCCTGGGGGAGGCGTCCGGGAGACCCAGTACTTC. Its protein is CASSPGGGVRETQYF. The full variable domain, in which reference TRBV25-1 and TRBJ2-5 provide the parts outside the CDR3, is EADIYQTPRYLVIGTGKKITLECSQTMGHDKMYWYQQDPGMELHLIHYSYGVNSTEKGDLSSESTVSRIRTEHFPLTLESARPSHTSQYLCASSPGGGVRETQYFGPGTRLLVL.

The chain is built from TRBV6-5 and TRBJ2-2; 7 bases agree with TRBD1. V lost 6 bases, J lost 1 base, and 2 bases stayed unmatched. In germline, CDR1 is MNHEY, CDR2 SVGAGI. CDR3 length: 14 residues. The CDR3: CASRNRGNTGELFF. The DNA for the CDR3 is TGTGCCAGCAGAAACAGGGGGAACACCGGGGAGCTGTTTTTT.

This clone showed up just a few times. This chain links TRBV27 with TRBJ1-2; D is unclear. CDR1 is MNHEY, CDR2 SMNVEV, per germline (reference sequence). V lost 0 bases to trimming and J lost 2 bases, with 10 bases between them. This CDR3 is 15 amino acids long. The CDR3 DNA follows: TGTGCCAGCAGTTTATCAGGTGCTAGGAACTATGGCTACACCTTC. Residues: CASSLSGARNYGYTF.

V gene TRBV10-3 combines with J gene TRBJ2-5; TRBD2 matches at 11 bases. The J call may be mistaken, given a closer DNA end match to TRBJ2-7. Germline V gene lookup returns CDR1 ENHRY and CDR2 SYGVKD. The CDR3 is made up of 18 amino acids. Here the CDR3 DNA reads TGTGCCATCAGTGAGAGAGGGCTAGCGGGGGGAACCAACTACGAGCAGTACTTC. It yields the protein CAISERGLAGGTNYEQYF.

The rearrangement uses TRBV6-4 and TRBJ1-1, with 12 positions matching TRBD1. Germline CDR1 MRHNA, CDR2 SNTAGT. Trimming took 6 bases from V and 5 from J; bases not matched to a gene: 4. The CDR3 is 14 residues long. CDR3 protein: CASSGTGGGTEAFF. The CDR3, as DNA: TGTGCCAGCAGCGGGACAGGGGGCGGGACTGAAGCTTTCTTT.

The J gene is TRBJ2-3, the V gene TRBV27, with D tentatively TRBD1 (7 bases). The ends were cut back, 3 bases at V and 11 bases at J, with 12 bases in the middle. In germline, CDR1 is MNHEY, CDR2 SMNVEV (reference sequence). This CDR3 spans 12 amino acids. The CDR3 region has the DNA TGTGCCAGCAGTTTCTCAGGGGGAGGGCAGTATTTT. Encoded protein: CASSFSGGGQYF.

The chain couples TRBV6-5 to TRBJ1-2; D remains ambiguous. This CDR3 spans 12 amino acids. Germline V lookup: CDR1 MNHEY, CDR2 SVGAGI. V gave up 6 bases and J gave up 0 bases, with 5 bases separating them. Written as DNA, the CDR3 is TGTGCCAGCAGACAACCTAACTATGGCTACACCTTC. The encoded protein is CASRQPNYGYTF.

V gene TRBV7-2 combines with J gene TRBJ2-2, with TRBD1 as a possible D gene (6 bases). This CDR3 is 16 amino acids long. V was pared by 7 bases and J by 2 bases, with 17 bases between. Germline assignment: CDR1 SGHTA and CDR2 FQGNSA. The CDR3 DNA reads as TGTGCCAGCAAGCCTCCCAGGGGTCCAAACACCGGGGAGCTGTTTTTT. Its translation is CASKPPRGPNTGELFF.

This clone was picked up a small number of times. The chain has TRBV19 and TRBJ1-5; TRBD1 might be the D (5 bases). The CDR3 has 16 residues. Per germline, CDR1 LNHDA and CDR2 SQIVND (reference sequence). With 8 bases removed from V and 2 bases from J, the gap between germline ends came to 19 bases. The CDR3 nucleotides are TGTGCCAGTGGCATACGCGGGACCTCAGGCAATCAGCCCCAGCATTTT. Residues: CASGIRGTSGNQPQHF. The full variable domain, completed using reference TRBV19 and TRBJ1-5, is DGGITQSPKYLFRKEGQNVTLSCEQNLNHDAMYWYRQDPGQGLRLIYYSQIVNDFQKGDIAEGYSVSREKKESFPLTVTSAQKNPTAFYLCASGIRGTSGNQPQHFGDGTRLSIL.

This chain joins TRBV6-6 and TRBJ2-3; D not resolved. The germline CDR1 and CDR2 sequences are MNHNY and SVGAGI (reference sequence). V lost 5 bases to trimming and J lost 2 bases, with 11 bases between them. The CDR3 covers 14 residues. The CDR3 loop is CASSGGQSTDTQYF. The CDR3 DNA sequence: TGTGCCAGCAGTGGCGGCCAGTCCACAGATACGCAGTATTTT.

The CDR3 DNA is TGCAGCGTTGAAGAATGGCTAGCAGAGACCCAGTACTTC. Translating it yields CSVEEWLAETQYF. V and J are TRBV29-1 and TRBJ2-5, with D possibly TRBD2 on 5 matching bases. The CDR3 contains 13 residues. In germline, CDR1 is SQVTM, CDR2 ANQGSEA. Deletions cut 0 bases from V and 4 bases from J, with 9 bases between.

The J gene is TRBJ2-7, the V gene TRBV5-4; 12 bases align to TRBD1. Germline V lookup: CDR1 SGHNT, CDR2 YYREEE (reference sequence). V lost 4 bases, J lost 6 bases, and 8 bases stayed unmatched. The CDR3 consists of 15 residues. The CDR3 protein is CASSPGGQGAGEQYF. Written as DNA, the CDR3 is TGTGCCAGCAGCCCGGGGGGACAGGGGGCGGGCGAGCAGTACTTC. The full variable domain, in which reference TRBV5-4 and TRBJ2-7 provide the parts outside the CDR3, is ETGVTQSPTHLIKTRGQQVTLRCSSQSGHNTVSWYQQALGQGPQFIFQYYREEENGRGNFPPRFSGLQFPNYSSELNVNALELDDSALYLCASSPGGQGAGEQYFGPGTRLTVT.

This clone has just one count. J is TRBJ2-3 and V is TRBV2; D gene uncertain. Looked up from germline, CDR1 is SNHLY and CDR2 is FYNNEI. V lost 7 bases and J 3 bases, leaving 11 bases between the germline ends. This CDR3 has 13 amino acids. The CDR3 reads CASMYTYTDTQYF. CDR3 DNA sequence: TGTGCCAGCATGTACACATATACAGATACGCAGTATTTT.

The chain carries TRBV19 and TRBJ1-5; D is unclear. Germline loops: CDR1 LNHDA, CDR2 SQIVND (reference sequence). The germline V and J ends were trimmed by 0 bases and 4 bases, with 13 bases remaining between them. The CDR3 has 16 residues. The CDR3 nucleotides read TGTGCCAGTAGTATAGAATCGGCAGCCCCAAATCAGCCCCAGCATTTT. It codes for CASSIESAAPNQPQHF. The complete variable domain, with remaining parts taken from reference TRBV19 and TRBJ1-5, reads DGGITQSPKYLFRKEGQNVTLSCEQNLNHDAMYWYRQDPGQGLRLIYYSQIVNDFQKGDIAEGYSVSREKKESFPLTVTSAQKNPTAFYLCASSIESAAPNQPQHFGDGTRLSIL.